This entry describes one T cell receptor (beta chain). Antigen: not known. The data were taken from a study of blood T cells in healthy people across ages. Study-wide points: Higher diversity, along with more naive CD4+ cells, distinguished long-lived donors from aged donors.

Germline CDR1 reads SGHVS; CDR2 reads FNYEAQ. CDR3 length: 15 residues. J gave up 4 bases and V 2 bases, and 7 bases lay outside the gene matches. Using a J-beta primer mix together with a sample-barcoded 5' primer, a second PCR was run for roughly 6 to 12 cycles. TCRdb reprocessed the 5' RACE reads with MiXCR, giving one entry per CDR3 protein. This sample has around 700,000 distinct CDR3 sequences, with 20% to 30% found just once. Total RNA was extracted at no less than 6 micrograms per sample. These data were likewise used in another study, on T cells of mothers and their children.

This TCR came from a boy younger than 18 in good health. The J gene is TRBJ1-2, the V gene TRBV7-6; 7 bases match TRBD1. Sequencing was performed on blood. The CDR3 here is CASSLSGDSPYGYTF. DNA for the CDR3: TGTGCCAGCAGCTTATCAGGGGACAGCCCCTATGGCTACACCTTC.